This TCR beta chain was recorded in a study of patients and donors after allogeneic stem cell transplantation. The ends were cut back, 3 bases at V and 4 bases at J, with 14 bases in the middle. The CDR3 is 15 residues long. Germline V CDR1 and CDR2: KGHSH, LQKENI. A single record per CDR3 protein comes from TCRdb applying MiXCR to the RT-PCR reads. The sample gives more than 150,000 distinct CDR3 sequences, roughly 24% of which show up once; approximately 26% is in the top ten. The receptor was derived from a human donor who was either an allogeneic HSCT recipient or a stem cell or donor lymphocyte infusion donor (not recorded which). It is not recorded whose cells these are; they may come from a transplant donor. The specimen was blood, either unsorted or a sorted T cell fraction (not recorded which). The genes are TRBV18 and TRBJ2-3; D unresolved. The CDR3 is CASSPRGGLADTQYF. The CDR3 nucleotides are TGTGCCAGCTCACCGCGCGGTGGTTTGGCAGATACGCAGTATTTT.